Listed here are 5 T cell receptor beta chains from one sample, sequenced in a study of blood T cell repertoires in COVID-19. The protocol was immunoSEQ multiplex PCR, while the TCRdb copy is restricted to in-frame clones and leaves out a portion. The data show about 300,000 clones, roughly 86% seen once. Sample: peripheral blood. Every receptor here comes from an older man with acute or convalescent COVID-19.

The rearrangement joins TRBV18 to TRBJ2-3; TRBD1 aligns across 9 bases. Germline CDR1 KGHSH, CDR2 LQKENI. Losses at the gene ends were 2 bases for V and 12 bases for J; bases not matched to a gene: 6. The CDR3 length is 13 residues. In DNA form, the CDR3 reads TGTGCCAGCTCACCATTTGGGACAGGGTTCCAGTATTTT. This encodes CASSPFGTGFQYF.

This rearrangement joins TRBV7-2 to TRBJ1-2, with D possibly being TRBD1 (6 bases). The V end lost 3 bases, the J end lost 8 bases, and 10 bases lay between the germline ends. The CDR3 has 12 residues. CDR1 and CDR2 from the germline V gene are SGHTA and FQGNSA. The CDR3 DNA sequence: TGTGCCAGCAGCTTCATCGGACAGGGCTACACCTTC. It translates to CASSFIGQGYTF. Combining the CDR3 with reference TRBV7-2 and TRBJ1-2 gives the whole variable domain GAGVSQSPSNKVTEKGKDVELRCDPISGHTALYWYRQSLGQGLEFLIYFQGNSAPDKSGLPSDRFSAERTGGSVSTLTIQRTQQEDSAVYLCASSFIGQGYTFGSGTRLTVV.

This chain links TRBV19 with TRBJ1-5; 10 positions agree with TRBD1. After removal of 4 bases from V and 6 bases from J, the junction contained 6 bases not matched to a gene. CDR1 is LNHDA and CDR2 is SQIVND in the germline V gene (reference sequence). The CDR3 sequence is 15 residues long. The CDR3 nucleotides are TGTGCCAGTAGTAAGGGACAGGGGTTTGTTCAGCCCCAGCATTTT. Residues: CASSKGQGFVQPQHF. The full variable domain, with the rest looked up from reference TRBV19 and TRBJ1-5, is DGGITQSPKYLFRKEGQNVTLSCEQNLNHDAMYWYRQDPGQGLRLIYYSQIVNDFQKGDIAEGYSVSREKKESFPLTVTSAQKNPTAFYLCASSKGQGFVQPQHFGDGTRLSIL.

The gene calls are TRBV7-8 and TRBJ1-1, with 8 bases lining up with TRBD1. Germline assignment: CDR1 SGHVS and CDR2 FQNEAQ. The CDR3 spans 16 residues. Trimming removed 1 base from V and 4 bases from J; junction bases left unmatched: 8. CDR3 in DNA: TGTGCCAGCAGCTTAGTTGGCAGGGGGCTTAGCACTGAAGCTTTCTTT. It codes for CASSLVGRGLSTEAFF.

This chain joins TRBV4-3 and TRBJ2-7; 11 bases match TRBD2. The CDR3 spans 16 residues. Per the germline V gene, CDR1 is LGHNA and CDR2 is YSLEER. V lost 2 bases to trimming and J lost 2 bases; unmatched junction nucleotides: 5. The CDR3 here is CASSQMGLAAPYEQYF. The CDR3 region has the DNA TGCGCCAGCAGCCAAATGGGACTAGCGGCTCCCTACGAGCAGTACTTC.